This T cell receptor beta chain appears in the sequencing data of a study of identical twins. Donors were all healthy Caucasians. This clonotype was seen more than once but under ten times. A single record per CDR3 protein comes from TCRdb applying MiXCR to the 5' RACE reads. The data contain hundreds of thousands of distinct CDR3 sequences, roughly 6.2% of them seen just once; the ten biggest clones take up 1.5% to 2%. CDR3 length: 18 residues. Germline assignment: CDR1 SGHAT and CDR2 FQNNGV. The V gene end was trimmed by 5 bases and the J gene end by 4 bases; junction bases not matched to a gene: 18.

The sequence was collected from a man between 18 and 29 years old in good health. Sequenced: naive T cells sorted from blood. The rearrangement links TRBV11-2 to TRBJ2-3; TRBD2 aligns across 7 bases. The CDR3 sequence: CASSPNRAWEGRPDTQYF. CDR3 nucleotides: TGTGCCAGCAGCCCTAATAGGGCGTGGGAGGGCCGCCCAGATACGCAGTATTTT.